Sequencing of this T cell receptor (beta chain) was carried out in a study of Tregs in tolerant kidney transplant recipients. In germline, CDR1 is SGHDT, CDR2 YYEEEE. This CDR3 contains 13 residues. Trimming took 4 bases from V and 9 from J, leaving 14 bases between them. The protocol was immunoSEQ multiplex PCR, while the TCRdb copy is restricted to in-frame clones and leaves out a portion. The sample lists under 100,000 clones, 85% to 95% seen once, with about 4.9% in the top ten. Findings and limits, study-wide: Expanding Tregs on activated donor B cells appeared to best identify donor-specific TCRbeta clones. Few patients were studied, so findings need validation in larger groups. This study did not directly address biological reproducibility.

As for this clone: Its specificity is not known.

Source material: CD8+ T cells from blood. The chain has TRBV5-6 and TRBJ1-5, with a weak D call TRBD1 (6 bases). This TCR was recovered from a human donor in good health. The CDR3 DNA follows: TGTGCCAGCAGCGTAGGGGGAGGTCCGCCCCAGCATTTT. Encoded protein: CASSVGGGPPQHF.